This TCR beta chain comes out of a study of T cell responses to AZD1222 COVID-19 vaccine. Germline V lookup: CDR1 SNHLY, CDR2 FYNNEI. Deletions cut 7 bases from V and 3 bases from J, with 13 bases between. The CDR3 is made up of 15 amino acids. Clones were sequenced by immunoSEQ multiplex PCR, and TCRdb holds only the in-frame ones, with some missing. In the table there are 100,000 or so clones, 85% to 90% of which are singletons. This specimen consisted of peripheral blood, obtained on day 0 of AZD1222 vaccination. The rearrangement uses TRBV2 and TRBJ1-6, with D possibly matching TRBD1 (6 bases). This TCR was recovered from an adult in good health. CDR3 loop: CASITQTGYNSPLHF. DNA for the CDR3: TGTGCCAGCATTACCCAGACAGGCTATAATTCACCCCTCCACTTT.